This entry features one T cell receptor (beta chain) sequence. What it recognizes is unknown. This record comes from a study of cytomegalovirus exposure and HLA in healthy donors. For the study at large: Researchers previously reported finding fewer than 140 million unique TCR beta sequences from 150 million to 200 million T cells.

Points from the study as a whole: Earlier analysis found most TCR beta V segments productive about 87% or about 30% of the time.

CDR3 size: 16 residues. Germline CDR1 reads LGHNA; CDR2 reads YSLEER. V lost 0 bases to trimming and J lost 2 bases; unmatched junction nucleotides: 4. PCR used 60 Vbeta primers and 13 Jbeta primers. Libraries were prepared by immunoSEQ multiplex PCR; TCRdb keeps only in-frame clonotypes and omits some of them. The top ten clones hold roughly 1.3% of a sample with more than 85,000 clones, under 85% of them seen once. What was sequenced was PBMCs. This clonotype was sampled from a man aged 30 to 45 in good health and CMV-seronegative. The J gene is TRBJ2-7, the V gene TRBV4-3; the match to TRBD1 covers 10 bases. The CDR3 protein is CASSQDQGTGAYEQYF. The CDR3 nucleotides read TGCGCCAGCAGCCAAGATCAGGGGACAGGGGCCTACGAGCAGTACTTC.